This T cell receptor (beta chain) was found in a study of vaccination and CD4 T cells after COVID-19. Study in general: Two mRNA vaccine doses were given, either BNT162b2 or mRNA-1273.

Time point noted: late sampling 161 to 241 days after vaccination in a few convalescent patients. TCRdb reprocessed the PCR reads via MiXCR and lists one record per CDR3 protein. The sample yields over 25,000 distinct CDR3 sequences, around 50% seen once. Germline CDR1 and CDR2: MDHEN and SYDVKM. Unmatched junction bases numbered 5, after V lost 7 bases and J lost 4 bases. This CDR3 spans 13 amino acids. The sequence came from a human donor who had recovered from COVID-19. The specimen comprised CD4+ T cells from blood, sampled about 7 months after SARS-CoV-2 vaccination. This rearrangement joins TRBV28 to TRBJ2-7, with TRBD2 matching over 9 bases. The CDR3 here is CASMYSGSYEQYF. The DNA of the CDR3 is TGTGCCAGCATGTATAGCGGGAGTTACGAGCAGTACTTC.